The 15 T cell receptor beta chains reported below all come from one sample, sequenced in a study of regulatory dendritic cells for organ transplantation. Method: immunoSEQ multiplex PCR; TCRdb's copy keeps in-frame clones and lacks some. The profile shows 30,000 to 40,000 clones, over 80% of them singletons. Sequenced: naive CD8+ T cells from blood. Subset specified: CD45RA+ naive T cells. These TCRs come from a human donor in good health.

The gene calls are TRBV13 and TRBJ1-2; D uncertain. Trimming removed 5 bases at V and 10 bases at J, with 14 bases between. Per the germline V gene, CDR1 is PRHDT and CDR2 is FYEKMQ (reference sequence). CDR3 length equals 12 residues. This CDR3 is CASSPQMTDYTF. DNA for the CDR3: TGTGCCAGCAGCCCCCAAATGACCGACTACACCTTC.

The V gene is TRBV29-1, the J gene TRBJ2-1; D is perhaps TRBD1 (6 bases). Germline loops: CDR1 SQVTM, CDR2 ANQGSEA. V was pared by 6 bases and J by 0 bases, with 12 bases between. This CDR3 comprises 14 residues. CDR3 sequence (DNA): TGCAGCGTCACCGGGACACGCTCCTACAATGAGCAGTTCTTC. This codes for CSVTGTRSYNEQFF.

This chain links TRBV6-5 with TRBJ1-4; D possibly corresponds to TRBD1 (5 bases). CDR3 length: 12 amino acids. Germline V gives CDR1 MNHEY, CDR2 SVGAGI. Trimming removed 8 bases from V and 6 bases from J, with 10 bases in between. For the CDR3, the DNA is TGTGCCAGCCGGGACGGATATGAAAAACTGTTTTTT. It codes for CASRDGYEKLFF.

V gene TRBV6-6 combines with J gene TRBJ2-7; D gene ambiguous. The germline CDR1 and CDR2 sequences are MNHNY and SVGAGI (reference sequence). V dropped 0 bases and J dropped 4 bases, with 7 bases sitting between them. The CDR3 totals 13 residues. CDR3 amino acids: CASSYSLNYEQYF. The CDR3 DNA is TGTGCCAGCAGTTACTCACTGAATTACGAGCAGTACTTC.

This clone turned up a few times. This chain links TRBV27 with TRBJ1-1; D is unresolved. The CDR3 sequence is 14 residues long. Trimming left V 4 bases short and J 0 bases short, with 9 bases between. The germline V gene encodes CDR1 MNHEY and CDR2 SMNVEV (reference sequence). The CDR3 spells CASSSFQLNTEAFF. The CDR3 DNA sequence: TGTGCCAGCAGTTCCTTTCAGCTGAACACTGAAGCTTTCTTT.

The CDR3 loop is CASSLDPGGAGLNEQFF. DNA of the CDR3: TGTGCCAGCAGCTTGGACCCCGGGGGGGCCGGTTTGAATGAGCAGTTCTTC. J is TRBJ2-1 and V is TRBV5-4; 8 nucleotides align to TRBD2. Looked up from germline, CDR1 is SGHNT and CDR2 is YYREEE (reference sequence). Germline trimming cut 0 bases from V and 7 bases from J; bases unmatched to any gene: 12. The CDR3 contains 17 residues.

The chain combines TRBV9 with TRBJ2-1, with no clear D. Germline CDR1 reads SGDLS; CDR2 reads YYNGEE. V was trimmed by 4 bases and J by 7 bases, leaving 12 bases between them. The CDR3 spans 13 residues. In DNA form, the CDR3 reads TGTGCCAGCAGCCCACAGTGGAGTAATGAGCAGTTCTTC. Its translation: CASSPQWSNEQFF.

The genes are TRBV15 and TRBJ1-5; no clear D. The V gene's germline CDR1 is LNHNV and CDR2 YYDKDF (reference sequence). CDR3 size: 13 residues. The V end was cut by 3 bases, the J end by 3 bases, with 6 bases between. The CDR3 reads CATSSSFNQPQHF. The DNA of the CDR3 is TGTGCCACCAGCAGCAGCTTCAATCAGCCCCAGCATTTT.

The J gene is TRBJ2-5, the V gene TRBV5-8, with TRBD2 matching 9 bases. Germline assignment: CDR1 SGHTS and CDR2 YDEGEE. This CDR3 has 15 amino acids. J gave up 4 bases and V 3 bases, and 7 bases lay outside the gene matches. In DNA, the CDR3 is TGTGCCAGCAGCTGGGGCGGGGGGGCCGTAGAGACCCAGTACTTC. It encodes CASSWGGGAVETQYF. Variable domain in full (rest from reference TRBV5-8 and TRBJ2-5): EAGVTQSPTHLIKTRGQQATLRCSPISGHTSVYWYQQALGLGLQFLLWYDEGEERNRGNFPPRFSGRQFPNYSSELNVNALELEDSALYLCASSWGGGAVETQYFGPGTRLLVL.

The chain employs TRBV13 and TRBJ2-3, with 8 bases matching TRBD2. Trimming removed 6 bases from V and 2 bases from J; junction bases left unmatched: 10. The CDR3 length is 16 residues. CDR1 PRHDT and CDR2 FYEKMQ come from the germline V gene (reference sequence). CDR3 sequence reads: CASRDLAGGNTDTQYF. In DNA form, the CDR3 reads TGTGCCAGCAGGGACCTAGCGGGCGGGAACACAGATACGCAGTATTTT.

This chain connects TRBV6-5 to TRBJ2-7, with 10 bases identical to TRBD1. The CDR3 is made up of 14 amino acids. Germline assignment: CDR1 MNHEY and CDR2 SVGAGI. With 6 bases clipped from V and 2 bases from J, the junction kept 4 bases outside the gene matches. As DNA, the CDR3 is TGTGCCAGCAGCCCCGGACAGGGGGCCTACGAGCAGTACTTC. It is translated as CASSPGQGAYEQYF.

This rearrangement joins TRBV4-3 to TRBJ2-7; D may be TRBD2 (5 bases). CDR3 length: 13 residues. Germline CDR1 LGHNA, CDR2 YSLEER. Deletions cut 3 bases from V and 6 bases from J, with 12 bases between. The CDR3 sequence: CASSQTTAFEQYF. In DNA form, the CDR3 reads TGCGCCAGCAGCCAGACTACAGCTTTCGAGCAGTACTTC.

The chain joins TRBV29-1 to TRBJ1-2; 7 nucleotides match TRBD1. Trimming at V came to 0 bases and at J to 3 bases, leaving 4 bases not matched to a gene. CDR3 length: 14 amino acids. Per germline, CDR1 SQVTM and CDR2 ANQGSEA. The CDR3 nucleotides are TGCAGCGTTGAAGAGGGGGACAGATACTATGGCTACACCTTC. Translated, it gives CSVEEGDRYYGYTF.

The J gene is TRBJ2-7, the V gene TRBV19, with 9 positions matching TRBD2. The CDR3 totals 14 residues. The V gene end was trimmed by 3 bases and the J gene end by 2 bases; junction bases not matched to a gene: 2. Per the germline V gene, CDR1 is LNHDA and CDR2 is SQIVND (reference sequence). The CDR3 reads CASSILAGTYEQYF. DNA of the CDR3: TGTGCCAGTAGTATTCTAGCGGGAACCTACGAGCAGTACTTC.

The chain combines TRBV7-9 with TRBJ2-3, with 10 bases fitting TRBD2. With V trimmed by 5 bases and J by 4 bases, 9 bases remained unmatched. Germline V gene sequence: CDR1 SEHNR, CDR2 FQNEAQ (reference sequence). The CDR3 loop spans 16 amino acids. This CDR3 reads CASSTPTSGDADTQYF. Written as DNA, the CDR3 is TGTGCCAGCAGCACACCCACTAGCGGGGACGCAGATACGCAGTATTTT. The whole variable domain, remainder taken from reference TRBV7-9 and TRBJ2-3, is DTGVSQNPRHKITKRGQNVTFRCDPISEHNRLYWYRQTLGQGPEFLTYFQNEAQLEKSRLLSDRFSAERPKGSFSTLEIQRTEQGDSAMYLCASSTPTSGDADTQYFGPGTRLTVL.